These 17 T cell receptor beta chains were sequenced from one sample in a study of blood T cells in healthy people across ages. A J-beta primer mix and a sample-barcoded 5' primer were used in a second PCR of roughly 7 to 12 cycles. TCRdb redid the calling of the 5' RACE reads with MiXCR, one entry per CDR3 protein. The table shows 950,000 to 1,200,000 distinct CDR3 sequences, with 35% to 40% occurring only once. Sequencing was done on a sample of blood. All receptors come from a young man in good health.

This clonotype was seen a handful of times. The CDR3: CASRWRDTQYF. The CDR3 nucleotides are TGTGCCAGCCGGTGGAGAGATACGCAGTATTTT. The gene calls are TRBV3-1 and TRBJ2-3; no reliable D call. The CDR3 runs 11 residues. Germline values: CDR1 LGHDT, CDR2 YNNKEL (reference sequence). The V end was cut by 8 bases, the J end by 5 bases, with 8 bases between.

This clonotype has more than one count but fewer than ten. The gene calls are TRBV11-2 and TRBJ2-1; no clear D gene. The germline V gene has CDR1 SGHAT and CDR2 FQNNGV. The CDR3 is 12 residues long. Trimming stripped 3 bases from V and 6 bases from J, with 6 bases between. Written as DNA, the CDR3 is TGTGCCAGCAGCTTTCGCACCAATGAGCAGTTCTTC. Residues: CASSFRTNEQFF.

The J gene is TRBJ2-7, the V gene TRBV20-1, with TRBD1 as a possible D gene (5 bases). CDR1 is DFQATT and CDR2 is SNEGSKA in the germline V gene (reference sequence). CDR3 size: 12 residues. CDR3 DNA: TGCAGAGACAGAGTAATCTCCTACGAGCAGTACTTC. Its translation is CRDRVISYEQYF.

The rearrangement uses TRBV7-6 and TRBJ1-1; tentative D call: TRBD1 (6 bases). The CDR3 runs to 16 residues. CDR1 and CDR2 (germline): SGHVS, FNYEAQ. V shed 5 bases and J shed 1 base, with 17 bases lying between them. CDR3 in amino acids: CASSPWGLAGNTEAFF. The CDR3 bases are TGTGCCAGCAGCCCGTGGGGGCTAGCGGGGAACACTGAAGCTTTCTTT. The full variable domain, its missing parts supplied by reference TRBV7-6 and TRBJ1-1, is GAGVSQSPRYKVTKRGQDVALRCDPISGHVSLYWYRQALGQGPEFLTYFNYEAQQDKSGLPNDRFSAERPEGSISTLTIQRTEQRDSAMYRCASSPWGLAGNTEAFFGQGTRLTVV.

The chain recombines TRBV12-3 or TRBV12-4 with TRBJ1-6, with unresolved D. V dropped 6 bases and J dropped 7 bases, with 16 bases sitting between them. The CDR3 has 15 residues. In DNA, the CDR3 is TGTGCCAGCAGCCTCGCTGGTCCTCGGAATTCACCCCTCCACTTT. This gives the protein CASSLAGPRNSPLHF.

For the CDR3, the DNA is TGCAGTGCTAGAGTTGACGGTCGAGGCACAGATACGCAGTATTTT. This encodes CSARVDGRGTDTQYF. This sequence joins TRBV20-1 and TRBJ2-3; D is unclear. V gave up 1 base and J gave up 1 base, with 12 bases separating them. The CDR3 has 15 residues. Germline CDR1 and CDR2: DFQATT and SNEGSKA (reference sequence).

The chain has TRBV30 and TRBJ1-6; TRBD1 agrees at 8 bases. This CDR3 is 15 amino acids long. Looked up from germline, CDR1 is GTSNPN and CDR2 is SVGIG (reference sequence). The trim removed 2 bases at V and 5 bases at J, leaving 5 bases unmatched. CDR3 sequence: CAWSCLDRDNSPLHF. The CDR3, as DNA: TGTGCCTGGAGTTGCCTGGACAGGGATAATTCACCCCTCCACTTT.

This clonotype was recorded once. The rearrangement uses TRBV10-3 and TRBJ2-3, with TRBD2 identical over 7 bases. The V and J ends lost 11 bases and 4 bases, in that order; junction bases with no gene match: 15. In germline, CDR1 is ENHRY, CDR2 SYGVKD. This CDR3 has 15 residues. CDR3 region: CAHQRTGGSADTQYF. Here the CDR3 DNA reads TGTGCCCACCAGCGAACCGGGGGGAGCGCAGATACGCAGTATTTT.

This clonotype turned up a few times. The V call is TRBV4-3, the J call TRBJ1-2; no definite D call. The germline V and J ends were trimmed by 1 base and 1 base, with 7 bases remaining between them. The CDR3 has 14 amino acids. The germline CDR1 and CDR2 sequences are LGHNA and YSLEER. The CDR3 spells CASSQGWNNYGYTF. The CDR3 DNA sequence: TGCGCCAGCAGCCAAGGGTGGAATAACTATGGCTACACCTTC.

This clonotype was detected a few times. The rearrangement uses TRBV15 and TRBJ1-6; maybe TRBD1 (5 bases). Trimming left V 8 bases short and J 4 bases short, with 15 bases between. The CDR3 is made up of 15 amino acids. CDR1 and CDR2 (germline): LNHNV, YYDKDF (reference sequence). CDR3 nucleotides: TGTGCCACCTTACAAACGGGACGGTATAATTCACCCCTCCACTTT. Its protein is CATLQTGRYNSPLHF.

Comment on this clonotype: One junction end disagrees with the germline gene, perhaps due to a read error. The chain combines TRBV7-2 with TRBJ2-2, with 9 bases that match TRBD2. CDR3 size: 16 residues. Germline CDR1 reads SGHTA; CDR2 reads FQGNSA. The CDR3 coding sequence is TGCGCCAGCAGCCAGACTAGCGGATCGAACACCGGGGAGCTGTTTTTT. Its protein is CASSQTSGSNTGELFF. The whole variable domain, remainder taken from reference TRBV7-2 and TRBJ2-2, is GAGVSQSPSNKVTEKGKDVELRCDPISGHTALYWYRQSLGQGLEFLIYFQGNSAPDKSGLPSDRFSAERTGGSVSTLTIQRTQQEDSAVYLCASSQTSGSNTGELFFGEGSRLTVL.

This clonotype was recorded at least ten times. This chain connects TRBV7-2 to TRBJ2-5; D perhaps matches TRBD1 (6 bases). Trimming pared 1 base from V and 2 bases from J, leaving 8 bases between. The germline gives CDR1 SGHTA, CDR2 FQGNSA. The CDR3 spans 14 residues. The CDR3 coding sequence is TGTGCCAGCAGCTTAGTAAGGGGGCAAGAGACCCAGTACTTC. It yields the protein CASSLVRGQETQYF. The full variable domain, rest sourced from reference TRBV7-2 and TRBJ2-5, is GAGVSQSPSNKVTEKGKDVELRCDPISGHTALYWYRQSLGQGLEFLIYFQGNSAPDKSGLPSDRFSAERTGGSVSTLTIQRTQQEDSAVYLCASSLVRGQETQYFGPGTRLLVL.

The V and J genes are TRBV14 and TRBJ2-7; the D gene is possibly TRBD1 (5 bases). The germline V gene has CDR1 SGHDN and CDR2 FVKESK. The CDR3 spans 13 residues. The V gene lost 0 bases and the J gene lost 5 bases, with 8 bases spanning the gap. Written as DNA, the CDR3 is TGTGCCAGCAGCCAAGAGACAGACGACGAGCAGTACTTC. Residues: CASSQETDDEQYF.

This clonotype has just one count. This chain links TRBV3-1 with TRBJ2-1, with 9 bases matching TRBD2. CDR1 and CDR2 (germline): LGHDT, YNNKEL (reference sequence). The CDR3 extends over 15 amino acids. The V segment lost 7 bases and the J segment 1 base; nucleotides outside the gene matches: 5. For the CDR3, the DNA is TGTGCCAGCACCCCTAGCGGGGTTTCCTACAATGAGCAGTTCTTC. Protein product: CASTPSGVSYNEQFF.

This clonotype was seen a handful of times. This rearrangement joins TRBV9 to TRBJ2-3; 10 nucleotides align to TRBD2. CDR1 and CDR2 from the germline V gene are SGDLS and YYNGEE. V lost 3 bases and J lost 5; bases outside the gene matches: 6. The CDR3 contains 15 residues. As DNA, the CDR3 is TGTGCCAGCAGCGCCCAGCGGGGGGGCATAGATACGCAGTATTTT. It specifies CASSAQRGGIDTQYF.

This clonotype was seen only a few times. The rearrangement links TRBV12-3 or TRBV12-4 to TRBJ2-5, with D unclear. This CDR3 has 14 residues. Trimming took 5 bases from V and 2 from J, leaving 12 bases between them. CDR3 region: CASSHIPEQETQYF. CDR3 coding DNA: TGTGCCAGCAGTCATATTCCGGAGCAAGAGACCCAGTACTTC.

V gene TRBV9 combines with J gene TRBJ1-2, with a weak D call TRBD1 (6 bases). The CDR3 has 13 amino acids. V was pared by 0 bases and J by 9 bases, with 12 bases between. Per germline, CDR1 SGDLS and CDR2 YYNGEE. CDR3: CASSVGTDGSYTF. For the CDR3, the DNA is TGTGCCAGCAGCGTAGGGACAGACGGTAGCTACACCTTC.